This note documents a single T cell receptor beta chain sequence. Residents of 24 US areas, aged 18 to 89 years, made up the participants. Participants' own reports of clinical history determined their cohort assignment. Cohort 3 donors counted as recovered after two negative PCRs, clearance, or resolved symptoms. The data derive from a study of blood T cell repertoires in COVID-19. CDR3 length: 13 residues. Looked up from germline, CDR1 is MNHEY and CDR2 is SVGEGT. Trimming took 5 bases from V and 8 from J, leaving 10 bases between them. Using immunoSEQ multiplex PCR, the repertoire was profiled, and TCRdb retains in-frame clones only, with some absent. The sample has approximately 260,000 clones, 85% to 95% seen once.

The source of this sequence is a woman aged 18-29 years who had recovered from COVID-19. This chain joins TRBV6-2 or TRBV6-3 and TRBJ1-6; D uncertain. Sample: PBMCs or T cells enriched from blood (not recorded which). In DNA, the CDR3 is TGTGCCAGCAGTCGAAGCCGGGATTCACCCCTCCACTTT. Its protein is CASSRSRDSPLHF.